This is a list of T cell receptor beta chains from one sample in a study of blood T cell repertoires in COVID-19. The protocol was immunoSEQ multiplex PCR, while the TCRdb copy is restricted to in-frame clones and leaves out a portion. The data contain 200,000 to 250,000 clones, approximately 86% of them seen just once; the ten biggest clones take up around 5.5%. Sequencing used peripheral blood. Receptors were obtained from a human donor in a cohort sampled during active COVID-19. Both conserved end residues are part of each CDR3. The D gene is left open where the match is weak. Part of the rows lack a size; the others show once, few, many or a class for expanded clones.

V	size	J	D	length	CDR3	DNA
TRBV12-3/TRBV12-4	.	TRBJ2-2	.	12	CASSPHTGELFF	TGTGCCAGCAGTCCTCACACCGGGGAGCTGTTTTTT
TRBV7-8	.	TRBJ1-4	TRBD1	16	CASSSNPGQRNEKLFF	TGTGCCAGCAGCTCGAATCCGGGACAGCGAAATGAAAAACTGTTTTTT
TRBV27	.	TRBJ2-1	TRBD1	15	CASSSWGQGADEQFF	TGTGCCAGCAGTTCATGGGGACAGGGGGCTGATGAGCAGTTCTTC
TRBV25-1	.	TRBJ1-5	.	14	CASRDTNSNQPQHF	TGTGCCAGCAGGGACACCAATAGCAATCAGCCCCAGCATTTT
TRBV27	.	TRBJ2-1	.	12	CASSLGGNEQFF	TGTGCCAGCAGCCTAGGAGGGAATGAGCAGTTCTTC
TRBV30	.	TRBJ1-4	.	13	CAWTGSRGEKLFF	TGTGCCTGGACGGGAAGTAGAGGTGAAAAACTGTTTTTT
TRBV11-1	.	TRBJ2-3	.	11	CASSHRDTQYF	TGTGCCAGCAGCCACAGAGATACGCAGTATTTT
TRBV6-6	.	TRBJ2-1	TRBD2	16	CASSRLLAGGGDEQFF	TGTGCCAGCAGTCGACTTCTAGCGGGAGGGGGTGATGAGCAGTTCTTC
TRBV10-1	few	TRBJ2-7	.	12	CASSEGAYEQYF	TGCGCCAGCAGTGAGGGGGCTTACGAGCAGTACTTC
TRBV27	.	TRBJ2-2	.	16	CASRESGGSNTGELFF	TGTGCCAGCAGAGAGTCCGGCGGATCGAACACCGGGGAGCTGTTTTTT
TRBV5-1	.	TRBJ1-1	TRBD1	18	CASSMPNRGQSPNTEAFF	TGCGCCAGCAGCATGCCCAACAGGGGGCAGAGTCCGAACACTGAAGCTTTCTTT
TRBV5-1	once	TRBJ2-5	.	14	CASRDTGSTKTQYF	TGCGCCAGCAGAGATACCGGGAGTACGAAGACCCAGTACTTC
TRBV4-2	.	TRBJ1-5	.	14	CASSQVSRDQPQHF	TGTGCCAGCAGCCAAGTTTCCAGGGATCAGCCCCAGCATTTT
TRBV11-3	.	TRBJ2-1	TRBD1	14	CASSSGQGGNEQFF	TGTGCCAGCAGCTCAGGACAGGGCGGGAATGAGCAGTTCTTC
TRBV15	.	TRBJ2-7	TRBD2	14	CATSSGGTFYEQYF	TGTGCCACCAGCAGCGGGGGGACTTTCTACGAGCAGTACTTC
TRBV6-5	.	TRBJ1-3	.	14	CASSVDSSGNTIYF	TGTGCCAGCAGCGTAGATAGCTCTGGAAACACCATATATTTT
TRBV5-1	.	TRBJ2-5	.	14	CASNPTGRQETQYF	TGCGCCAGCAATCCCACAGGGCGCCAAGAGACCCAGTACTTC
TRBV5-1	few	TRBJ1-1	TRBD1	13	CASSLSRGTEAFF	TGCGCCAGCAGCTTGTCCAGGGGGACTGAAGCTTTCTTT
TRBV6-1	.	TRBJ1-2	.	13	CASSEGVRYGYTF	TGTGCCAGCAGTGAAGGGGTGAGGTATGGCTACACCTTC
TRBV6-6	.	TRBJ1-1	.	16	CASSSRSGGTGTEAFF	TGTGCCAGCAGTTCTCGATCAGGAGGTACGGGAACTGAAGCTTTCTTT
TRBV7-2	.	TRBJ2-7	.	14	CASSLGVNSYEQYF	TGTGCCAGCAGCTTAGGTGTCAACTCCTACGAGCAGTACTTC
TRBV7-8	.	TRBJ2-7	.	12	CASSPQRREQYF	TGTGCCAGCAGCCCACAGCGGCGCGAGCAGTACTTC
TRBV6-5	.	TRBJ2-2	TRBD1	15	CASSFRTGRTGELFF	TGTGCCAGCAGTTTTAGGACAGGGCGCACCGGGGAGCTGTTTTTT
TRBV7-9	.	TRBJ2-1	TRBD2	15	CASQPPAGGGNEQFF	TGTGCCAGTCAACCCCCAGCGGGGGGAGGTAATGAGCAGTTCTTC
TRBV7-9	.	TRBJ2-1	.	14	CASSLDGVWNEQFF	TGTGCCAGCAGCTTAGACGGGGTGTGGAATGAGCAGTTCTTC
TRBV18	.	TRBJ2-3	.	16	CASSPNLAHSTDTQYF	TGTGCCAGCTCGCCTAACCTAGCCCATAGCACAGATACGCAGTATTTT
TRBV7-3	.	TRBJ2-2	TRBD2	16	CASSPRTSAPTGELFF	TGTGCCAGCAGCCCCCGGACTAGCGCGCCCACCGGGGAGCTGTTTTTT
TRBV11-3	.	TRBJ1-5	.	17	CASSLDFPRGRHQPQHF	TGTGCCAGCAGCTTAGATTTCCCCAGGGGCAGGCATCAGCCCCAGCATTTT
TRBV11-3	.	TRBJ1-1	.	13	CASSNGMNTEAFF	TGTGCCAGCAGTAACGGTATGAACACTGAAGCTTTCTTT
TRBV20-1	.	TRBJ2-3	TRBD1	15	CSASRQGAPTDTQYF	TGCAGTGCTAGTAGACAGGGGGCGCCGACAGATACGCAGTATTTT
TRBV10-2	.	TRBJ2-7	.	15	CASSEKRLYTYEQYF	TGCGCCAGCAGTGAAAAGAGGCTTTATACCTACGAGCAGTACTTC
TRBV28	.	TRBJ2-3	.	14	CASSFSTSTDTQYF	TGTGCCAGCAGTTTTAGCACTAGCACAGATACGCAGTATTTT
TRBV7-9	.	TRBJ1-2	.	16	CASSPQGDAAPYGYTF	TGTGCCAGCAGCCCACAGGGAGACGCCGCACCTTATGGCTACACCTTC
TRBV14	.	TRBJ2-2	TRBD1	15	CASSRTGGYTGELFF	TGTGCCAGCAGCCGGACAGGGGGCTACACCGGGGAGCTGTTTTTT
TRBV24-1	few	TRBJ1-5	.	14	CATSETGLNQPQHF	TGTGCCACCAGTGAGACTGGACTGAATCAGCCCCAGCATTTT
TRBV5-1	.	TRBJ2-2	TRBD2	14	CASRGLAGTGELFF	TGCGCCAGCAGGGGACTAGCGGGCACCGGGGAGCTGTTTTTT
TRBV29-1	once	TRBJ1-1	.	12	CSVVVGSTEAFF	TGCAGCGTTGTAGTGGGGAGTACTGAAGCTTTCTTT
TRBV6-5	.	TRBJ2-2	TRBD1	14	CASSRGGRAGELFF	TGTGCCAGCAGCCGAGGGGGCAGGGCCGGGGAGCTGTTTTTT
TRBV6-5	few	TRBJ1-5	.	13	CASSNLQEQPQHF	TGTGCCAGCAGTAACCTACAGGAGCAGCCCCAGCATTTT
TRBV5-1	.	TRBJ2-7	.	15	CASSTNRGGHYEQYF	TGCGCCAGCAGCACAAACAGGGGGGGACACTACGAGCAGTACTTC
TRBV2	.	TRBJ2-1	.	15	CASSATLRRNNEQFF	TGTGCCAGCAGCGCTACCCTACGGAGGAACAATGAGCAGTTCTTC
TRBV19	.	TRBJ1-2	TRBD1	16	CASSMGQPDANYGYTF	TGTGCCAGTAGTATGGGACAGCCAGATGCTAACTATGGCTACACCTTC
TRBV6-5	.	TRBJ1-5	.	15	CASAFSVNSNQPQHF	TGTGCCAGCGCCTTTTCGGTGAATAGCAATCAGCCCCAGCATTTT
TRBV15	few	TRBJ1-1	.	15	CATRPLKGLDTEAFF	TGTGCCACCAGACCGCTTAAGGGACTTGACACTGAAGCTTTCTTT
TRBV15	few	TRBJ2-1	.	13	CATSRDVGGEQFF	TGTGCCACCAGCAGGGACGTGGGGGGTGAGCAGTTCTTC
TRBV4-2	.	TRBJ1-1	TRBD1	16	CASSQAQGLGNTEAFF	TGTGCCAGCAGCCAAGCACAGGGGCTTGGGAACACTGAAGCTTTCTTT
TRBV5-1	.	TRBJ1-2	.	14	CASSLTGIRYGYTF	TGCGCCAGCAGCTTAACAGGGATTCGCTATGGCTACACCTTC
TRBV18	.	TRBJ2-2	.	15	CASSLTGGVAGELFF	TGTGCCAGCTCATTGACAGGAGGAGTGGCGGGGGAGCTGTTTTTT
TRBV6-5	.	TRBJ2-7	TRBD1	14	CASRIDRVVGEQYF	TGTGCCAGCAGGATCGACAGGGTAGTAGGCGAGCAGTACTTC